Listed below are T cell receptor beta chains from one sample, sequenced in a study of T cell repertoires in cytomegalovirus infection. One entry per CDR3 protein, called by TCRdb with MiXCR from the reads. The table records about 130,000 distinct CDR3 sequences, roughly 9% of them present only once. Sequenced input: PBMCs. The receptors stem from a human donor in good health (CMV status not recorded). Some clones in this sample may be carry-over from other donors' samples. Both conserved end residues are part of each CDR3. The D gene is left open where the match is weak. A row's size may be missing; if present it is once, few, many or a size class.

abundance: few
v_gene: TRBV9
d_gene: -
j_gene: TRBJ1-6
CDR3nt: TGTGCCAGCAGCTCCATGGGTGGGCTCAATTCACCCCTCCACTTT
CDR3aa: CASSSMGGLNSPLHF

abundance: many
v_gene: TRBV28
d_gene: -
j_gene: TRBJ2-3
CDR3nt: TGTGCCAGCAGCACCCTCCGCGGGGTTAGCACAGATACGCAGTATTTT
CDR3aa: CASSTLRGVSTDTQYF

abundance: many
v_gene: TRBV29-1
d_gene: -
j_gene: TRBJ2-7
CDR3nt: TGCAGCGGGGGGTGGGCGAACGAGCAGTACTTC
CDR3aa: CSGGWANEQYF

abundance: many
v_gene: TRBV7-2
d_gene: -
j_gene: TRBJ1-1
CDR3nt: TGTGCCAGCACCCTTTACATGAACACTGAAGCTTTCTTT
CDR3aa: CASTLYMNTEAFF

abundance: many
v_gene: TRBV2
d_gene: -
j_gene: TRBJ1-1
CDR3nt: TGTGCCAGCACTAGGACGGACATGAACACTGAAGCTTTCTTT
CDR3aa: CASTRTDMNTEAFF

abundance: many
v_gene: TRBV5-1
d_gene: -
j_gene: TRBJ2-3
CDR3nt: TGCGCCAGCAGCCCCCAACAGGGTACAGATACGCAGTATTTT
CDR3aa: CASSPQQGTDTQYF

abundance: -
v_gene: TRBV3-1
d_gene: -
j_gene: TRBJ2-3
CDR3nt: TGTGCCAGCAGCCCCACGCCGGGACGGAGAAAGTATTTT
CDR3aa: CASSPTPGRRKYF

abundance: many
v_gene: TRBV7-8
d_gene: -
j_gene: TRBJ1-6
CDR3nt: TGTGCCAGCAGCCACGACCAGGGAGGGCGAAATTCACCCCTCCACTTT
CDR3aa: CASSHDQGGRNSPLHF

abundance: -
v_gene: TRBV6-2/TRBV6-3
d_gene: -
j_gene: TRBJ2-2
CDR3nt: TGTGCCAGCAGAGTCGTCGACACCGGGGAGCTGTTTTTT
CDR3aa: CASRVVDTGELFF

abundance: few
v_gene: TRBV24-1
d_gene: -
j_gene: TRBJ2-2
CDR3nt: TGTGCCACCAGTGATTATCCAGGCACCGGGGAGCTGTTTTTT
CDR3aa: CATSDYPGTGELFF

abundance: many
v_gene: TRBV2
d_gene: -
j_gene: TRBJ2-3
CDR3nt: TGTGCCAGCAAGTTGGACTCGCGAGGCACAGATACGCAGTATTTT
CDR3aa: CASKLDSRGTDTQYF

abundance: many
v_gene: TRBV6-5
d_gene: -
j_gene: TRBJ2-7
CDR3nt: TGTGCCAGCAGTTACAGGCATTCTGGGGCTGGGGCCTACGAGCAGTACTTC
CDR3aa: CASSYRHSGAGAYEQYF

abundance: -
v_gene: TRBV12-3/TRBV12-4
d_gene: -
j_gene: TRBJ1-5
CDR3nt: TGTGCCAGCAGTTTCGGCAATCAGCCCCAGCATTTT
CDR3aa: CASSFGNQPQHF

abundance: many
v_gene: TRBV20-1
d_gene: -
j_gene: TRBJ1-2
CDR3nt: TGCAGTGCTAGAGTAACGGCAGAGGCTCTTGGCTACACCTTC
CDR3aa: CSARVTAEALGYTF

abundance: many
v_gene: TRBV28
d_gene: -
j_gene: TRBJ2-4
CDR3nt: TGTGCCAGCACCAACCAGGGGGGGCAAAGCAAAAACATTCAGTACTTC
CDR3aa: CASTNQGGQSKNIQYF

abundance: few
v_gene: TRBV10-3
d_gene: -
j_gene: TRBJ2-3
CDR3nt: TGTGCCTTCCCCCCCCTTCTAGCGCCGAACACAGATACGCAGTATTTT
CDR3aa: CAFPPLLAPNTDTQYF

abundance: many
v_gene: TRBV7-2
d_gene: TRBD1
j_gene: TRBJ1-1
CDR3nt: TGTGCCAGCAGCTTACTCGGGACAGGGGAAACTTTCTTT
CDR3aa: CASSLLGTGETFF

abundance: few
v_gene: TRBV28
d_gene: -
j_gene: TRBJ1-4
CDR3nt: TGTGCCAGCAGTCCCCGGGCCGAAAAACTGTTTTTT
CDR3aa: CASSPRAEKLFF

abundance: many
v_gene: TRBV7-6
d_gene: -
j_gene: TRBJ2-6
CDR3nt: TGTGCCAGCAGCTTACTCGGGGGCAGTGGGGCCAACGTCCTGACTTTC
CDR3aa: CASSLLGGSGANVLTF

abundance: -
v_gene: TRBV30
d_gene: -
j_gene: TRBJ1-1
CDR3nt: TGTGCCTGGAGTAATTGGGTCCGGGAGGACACTGAAGCTTTCTTT
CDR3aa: CAWSNWVREDTEAFF

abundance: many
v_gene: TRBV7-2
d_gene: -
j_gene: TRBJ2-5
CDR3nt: TGTGCCAGCAGCCTGGGCCCCGACCAAGAGACCCAGTACTTC
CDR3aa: CASSLGPDQETQYF

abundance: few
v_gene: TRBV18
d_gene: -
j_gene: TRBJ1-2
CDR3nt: TGTGCCAGCTCATCGGGACGGATAAACTATGGCTACACCTTC
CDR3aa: CASSSGRINYGYTF

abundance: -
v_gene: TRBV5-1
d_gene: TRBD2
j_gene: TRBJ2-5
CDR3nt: TGCGCCAGCGGTCGGGCTAGCGGGGGGGGTTCCCCTATGAAAGAGACCCAGTACTTC
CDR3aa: CASGRASGGGSPMKETQYF

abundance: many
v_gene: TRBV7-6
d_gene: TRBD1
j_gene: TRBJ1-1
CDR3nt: TGTGCCAGCAGCTTAGGGGCCTTGACAGGGTTTGCTTTCTTT
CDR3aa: CASSLGALTGFAFF

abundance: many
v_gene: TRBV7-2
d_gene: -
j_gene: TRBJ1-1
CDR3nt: TGTGCCAGCAGCCGCCCCTCGGACAGGAACACTGAAGCTTTCTTT
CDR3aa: CASSRPSDRNTEAFF

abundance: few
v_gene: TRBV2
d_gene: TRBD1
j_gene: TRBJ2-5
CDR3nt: TGTGCCAGCAGCCAAGACAGGGACGGGACAGAAGAGACCCAGTACTTC
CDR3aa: CASSQDRDGTEETQYF

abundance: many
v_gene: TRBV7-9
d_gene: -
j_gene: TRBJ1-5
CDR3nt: TGTGCCAGCAGAGGGGAGAATCAGCCCCAGCATTTT
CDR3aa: CASRGENQPQHF

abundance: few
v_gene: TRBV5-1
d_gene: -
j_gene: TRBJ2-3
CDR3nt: TGCGCCAGCAGCTTGTTGCCCACAGATACGCAGTATTTT
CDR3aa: CASSLLPTDTQYF

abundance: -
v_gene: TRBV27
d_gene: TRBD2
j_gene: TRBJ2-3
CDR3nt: TGTGCCAGCAGTGTACCAGCGGGGGACACAGATACGCAGTATTTT
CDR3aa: CASSVPAGDTDTQYF

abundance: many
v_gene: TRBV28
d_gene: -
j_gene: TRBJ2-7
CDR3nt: TGTGCCAGCAGTTTGCCACAATCCTACGAGCAGTACTTC
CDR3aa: CASSLPQSYEQYF

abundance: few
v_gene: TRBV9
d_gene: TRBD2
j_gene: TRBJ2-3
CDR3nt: TGTGCCAGCAGCGTAGGGACTAGCGGGACAGATACGCAGTATTTT
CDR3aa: CASSVGTSGTDTQYF

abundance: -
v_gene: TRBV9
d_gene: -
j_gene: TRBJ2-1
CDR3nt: TGTGCCAGCAGCGTAGACACGGGTAATGAGCAGTTCTTC
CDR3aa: CASSVDTGNEQFF

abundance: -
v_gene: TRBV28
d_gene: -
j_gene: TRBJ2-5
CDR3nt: TGTGCCAGCAGAACCCCTCAGGGGACCCAGTACTTC
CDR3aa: CASRTPQGTQYF

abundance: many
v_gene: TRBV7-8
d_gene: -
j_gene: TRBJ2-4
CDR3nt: TGTGCCAGCAGCTCAGAGGGCGCCGTAGCCAAAAACATTCAGTACTTC
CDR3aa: CASSSEGAVAKNIQYF

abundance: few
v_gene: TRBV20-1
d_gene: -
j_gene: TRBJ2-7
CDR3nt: TGCAGTGCTAGGCCGGGACTTTCCTACGAGCAGTACTTC
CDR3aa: CSARPGLSYEQYF

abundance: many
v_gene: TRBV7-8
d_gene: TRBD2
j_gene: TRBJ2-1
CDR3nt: TGTGCCAGCAGCTCCGGACTAGCGGGGGACAATGAGCAGTTCTTC
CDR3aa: CASSSGLAGDNEQFF

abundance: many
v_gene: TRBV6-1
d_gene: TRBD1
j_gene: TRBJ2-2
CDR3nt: TGTGCCAGCAGTGAGCAGGGGGCAGCCACCGGGGAGCTGTTTTTT
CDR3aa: CASSEQGAATGELFF

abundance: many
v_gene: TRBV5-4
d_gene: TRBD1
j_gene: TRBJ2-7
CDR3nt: TGTGCCAGCAGCGCCCCGGGACAGGGGATCTACGAGCAGTACTTC
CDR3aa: CASSAPGQGIYEQYF

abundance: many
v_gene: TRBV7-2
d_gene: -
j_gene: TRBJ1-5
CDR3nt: TGTGCCAGCAGTATTATGGGGGCGGGCAATCAGCCCCAGCATTTT
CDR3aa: CASSIMGAGNQPQHF

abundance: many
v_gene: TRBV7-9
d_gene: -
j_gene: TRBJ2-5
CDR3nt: TGTGCCAGCAGCTTTAACGGGGCGCAAGAGACCCAGTACTTC
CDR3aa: CASSFNGAQETQYF

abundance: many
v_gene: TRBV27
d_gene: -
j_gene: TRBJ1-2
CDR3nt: TGTGCCAGCCGGGACACTCTGAGCCTCAGTATGAGCTACACCTTC
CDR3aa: CASRDTLSLSMSYTF

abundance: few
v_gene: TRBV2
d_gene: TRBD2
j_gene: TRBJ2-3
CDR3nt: TGTGCCAGCGGGAAGGCAGCGGGGGCCACAGATACGCAGTATTTT
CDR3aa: CASGKAAGATDTQYF

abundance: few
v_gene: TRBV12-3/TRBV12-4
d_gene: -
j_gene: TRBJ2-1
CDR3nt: TGTGCCAGCAGGGCGGGGGCCCGTAGCTCCTACAATGAGCAGTTCTTC
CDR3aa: CASRAGARSSYNEQFF

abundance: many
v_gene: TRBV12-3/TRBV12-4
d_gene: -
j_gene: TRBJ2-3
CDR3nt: TGTGCCAGCAGTTCGGTGGGGAGGGATACGCAGTATTTT
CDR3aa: CASSSVGRDTQYF

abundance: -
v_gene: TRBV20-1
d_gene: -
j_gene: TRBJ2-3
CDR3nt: TGCAGTGCCGCCGGGTCTAGCACAGATACGCAGTATTTT
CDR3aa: CSAAGSSTDTQYF

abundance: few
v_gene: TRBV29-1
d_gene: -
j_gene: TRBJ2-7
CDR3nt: TGCAGCGTTGCTAGTGTTGGGTCGTACGAGCAGTACTTC
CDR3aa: CSVASVGSYEQYF